The 3 T cell receptor beta chains below were found in one sample sequenced in a study of blood T cell repertoires in COVID-19. Measured with immunoSEQ multiplex PCR; TCRdb has only the in-frame clones, and not every one. The data hold around 200,000 clones, with 70% to 85% observed a single time. The sequenced sample was peripheral blood. These TCRs come from a woman of 80 years or more with acute or convalescent COVID-19.

V usage is TRBV10-3 and J usage is TRBJ2-3, with 10 bases matching TRBD2. Germline CDR1 reads ENHRY; CDR2 reads SYGVKD. The CDR3 runs 16 residues. With 0 bases clipped from V and 12 bases from J, the junction kept 12 bases outside the gene matches. CDR3 sequence: CAISESGGTSVGVQYF. The CDR3 DNA is TGTGCCATCAGTGAGTCGGGTGGGACTAGCGTAGGGGTTCAGTATTTT.

J is TRBJ1-2 and V is TRBV9, with D possibly matching TRBD1 (5 bases). This CDR3 region has 14 residues. Germline values: CDR1 SGDLS, CDR2 YYNGEE. V was trimmed by 4 bases and J by 7 bases, leaving 17 bases between them. The CDR3, as DNA: TGTGCCAGCAGCCCACAGGTGGGCAAGGCTGGCTACACCTTC. The encoded protein is CASSPQVGKAGYTF.

The chain combines TRBV10-3 with TRBJ1-1; no definite D call. Germline V gives CDR1 ENHRY, CDR2 SYGVKD. The CDR3 is made up of 12 amino acids. V gave up 6 bases and J gave up 2 bases, with 7 bases separating them. CDR3 sequence: CAIRAGNTEAFF. CDR3 sequence (DNA): TGTGCCATCAGGGCAGGAAACACTGAAGCTTTCTTT.